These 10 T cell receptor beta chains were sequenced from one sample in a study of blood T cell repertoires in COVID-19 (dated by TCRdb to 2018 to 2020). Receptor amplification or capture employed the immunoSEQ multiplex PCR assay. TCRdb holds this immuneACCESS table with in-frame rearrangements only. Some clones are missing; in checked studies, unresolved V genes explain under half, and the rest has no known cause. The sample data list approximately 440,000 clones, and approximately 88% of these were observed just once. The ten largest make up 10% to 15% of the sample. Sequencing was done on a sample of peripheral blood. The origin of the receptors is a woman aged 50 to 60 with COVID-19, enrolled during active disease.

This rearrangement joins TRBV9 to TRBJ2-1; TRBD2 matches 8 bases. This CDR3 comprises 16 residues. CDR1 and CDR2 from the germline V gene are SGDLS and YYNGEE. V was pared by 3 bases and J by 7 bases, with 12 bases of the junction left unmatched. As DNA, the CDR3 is TGTGCCAGCAGCGCCAGGACGGGGGGGTATGTGAATGAGCAGTTCTTC. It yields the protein CASSARTGGYVNEQFF.

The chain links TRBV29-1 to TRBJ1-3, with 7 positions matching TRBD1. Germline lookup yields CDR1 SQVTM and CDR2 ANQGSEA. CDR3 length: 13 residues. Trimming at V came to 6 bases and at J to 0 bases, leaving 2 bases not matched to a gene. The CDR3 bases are TGCAGCGTAACAGGGGACTCTGGAAACACCATATATTTT. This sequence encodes CSVTGDSGNTIYF.

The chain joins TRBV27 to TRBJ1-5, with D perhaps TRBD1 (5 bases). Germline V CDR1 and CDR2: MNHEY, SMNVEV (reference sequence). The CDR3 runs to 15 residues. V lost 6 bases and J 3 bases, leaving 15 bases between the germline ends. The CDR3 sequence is CASRTGTAYNQPQHF. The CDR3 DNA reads TGTGCCAGCAGAACCGGGACTGCTTACAATCAGCCCCAGCATTTT.

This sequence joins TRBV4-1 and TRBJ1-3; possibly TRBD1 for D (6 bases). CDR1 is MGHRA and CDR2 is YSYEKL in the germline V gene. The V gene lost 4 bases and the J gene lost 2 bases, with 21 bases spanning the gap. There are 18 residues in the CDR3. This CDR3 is CASSPYSPRTVAGNTIYF. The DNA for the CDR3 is TGCGCCAGCAGCCCGTATTCCCCCCGGACAGTCGCTGGAAACACCATATATTTT.

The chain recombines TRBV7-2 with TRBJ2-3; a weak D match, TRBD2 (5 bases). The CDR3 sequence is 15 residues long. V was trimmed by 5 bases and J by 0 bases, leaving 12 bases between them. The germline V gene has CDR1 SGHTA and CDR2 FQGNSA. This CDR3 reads CASSPGGRSTDTQYF. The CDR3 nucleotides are TGTGCCAGCAGCCCCGGAGGCCGGAGCACAGATACGCAGTATTTT.

The CDR3 sequence: CASSIGTGGSNTGELFF. In DNA, the CDR3 is TGTGCCAGCAGCATAGGGACAGGGGGCTCCAACACCGGGGAGCTGTTTTTT. The chain uses TRBV7-9 and TRBJ2-2; 12 nucleotides line up with TRBD1. The CDR3 is 17 residues long. Germline V gene sequence: CDR1 SEHNR, CDR2 FQNEAQ (reference sequence). The trim removed 5 bases at V and 2 bases at J, leaving 6 bases unmatched.

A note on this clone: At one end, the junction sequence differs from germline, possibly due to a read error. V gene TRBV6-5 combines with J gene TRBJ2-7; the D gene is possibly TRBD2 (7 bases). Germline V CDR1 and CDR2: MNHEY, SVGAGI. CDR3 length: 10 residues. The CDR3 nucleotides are TGTGCCAGCAGCCAACAGGGACTAAGTTTC. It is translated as CASSQQGLSF.

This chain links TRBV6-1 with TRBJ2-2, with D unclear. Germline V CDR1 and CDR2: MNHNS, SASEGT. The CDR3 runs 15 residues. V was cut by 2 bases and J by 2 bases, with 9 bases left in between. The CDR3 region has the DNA TGTGCCAGCAGTGAACCCGCGGCTAACACCGGGGAGCTGTTTTTT. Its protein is CASSEPAANTGELFF.

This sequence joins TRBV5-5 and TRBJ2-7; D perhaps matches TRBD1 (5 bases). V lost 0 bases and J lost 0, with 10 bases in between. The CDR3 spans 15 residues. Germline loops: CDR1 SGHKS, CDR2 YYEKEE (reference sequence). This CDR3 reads CASSLAETVSYEQYF. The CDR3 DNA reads TGTGCCAGCAGCTTGGCCGAGACAGTCTCCTACGAGCAGTACTTC.

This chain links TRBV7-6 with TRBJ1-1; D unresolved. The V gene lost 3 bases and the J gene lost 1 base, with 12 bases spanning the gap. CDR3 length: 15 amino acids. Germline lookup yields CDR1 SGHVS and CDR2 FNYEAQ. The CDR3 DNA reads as TGTGCCAGCAGCTTCGGCGGGAGCAGGAACACTGAAGCTTTCTTT. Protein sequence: CASSFGGSRNTEAFF.